The clone carrying this TCR beta chain was detected many times. Its specificity is unknown. Trimming shortened V by 7 bases and J by 4 bases, and 10 bases separated the two germline ends. The CDR3 spans 11 residues. Germline CDR1 reads GTSNPN; CDR2 reads SVGIG (reference sequence). The sample is drawn from a study of regulatory T cells in long-lasting Graves disease. The time point here: newly diagnosed GD, antithyroid drugs for less than 3 months. Making the TCR library involved RNA that had been extracted from PBMCs. Study conclusions and caveats: Patients with persistent disease showed a bias toward TRBV28, TRBJ1-2 and TRBJ2-5.

Arm-PCR with iRepertoire HTBI primers amplified the CDR3 regions for these TCR beta libraries. How the authors handled the data: Identification across samples found 60 to 75 TRBV and 11 to 15 TRBJ segments. Using its own MiXCR run on the multiplex PCR reads, TCRdb lists one record per CDR3 protein. For this entry, the V and J calls and clone size follow TCRdb and not the study's own pipeline. This table holds a few hundred thousand distinct CDR3 sequences, around 16% found once. This same sample was also part of a study on T cells in Graves' hyperthyroidism and ophthalmopathy. In that study: Blood also contained most expanded thyroid clonotypes above 0.001.

The specimen comprised peripheral blood mononuclear cells (PBMCs), sampled at new diagnosis, from a patient treated with antithyroid drugs. The chain links TRBV30 to TRBJ2-5; a possible D gene is TRBD1 (5 bases). This TCR came from a woman between 40 and 55 years old with Graves disease. The CDR3 spells CASGTGETQYF. The CDR3 coding sequence is TGTGCCTCCGGCACAGGAGAGACCCAGTACTTC.